The 18 T cell receptor beta chains presented below share a single source sample, sequenced in a study of cytomegalovirus exposure and HLA in healthy donors. The PCR employed 60 Vbeta primers together with 13 Jbeta primers. The repertoire was sequenced with immunoSEQ multiplex PCR; TCRdb's copy has only in-frame clones and lacks some. This sample has fewer than 150,000 clones; around three quarters occur once, and the top ten carry about 6.8%. The sequencing sample was made of PBMCs. These TCRs come from a middle-aged man in good health and CMV-seropositive.

The rearrangement joins TRBV6-5 to TRBJ2-7, with 9 bases identical to TRBD2. The CDR3 loop spans 15 amino acids. CDR1 and CDR2 from the germline V gene are MNHEY and SVGAGI. V was pared by 6 bases and J by 0 bases, with 6 bases of the junction left unmatched. CDR3 coding DNA: TGTGCCAGCAGACCTCGACTAGCGGACTCCTACGAGCAGTACTTC. Amino acid sequence: CASRPRLADSYEQYF.

This rearrangement joins TRBV29-1 to TRBJ2-4, with D perhaps matching TRBD1 (6 bases). The CDR3 has 11 residues. V was cut by 6 bases and J by 13 bases, with 16 bases left in between. CDR1 SQVTM and CDR2 ANQGSEA come from the germline V gene. Here the CDR3 reads CSVQGGGSQYF. CDR3 nucleotide sequence: TGCAGCGTCCAAGGGGGTGGCAGCCAGTACTTC.

Comment on this clone: One end of the junction does not line up with germline, which may come from a read error. V is TRBV5-4 and J is TRBJ2-7; D is unclear. The length of the CDR3 is 13 residues. In germline, CDR1 is SGHNT, CDR2 YYREEE (reference sequence). The CDR3 spells CATSPWADPPAGF. The CDR3 DNA sequence: TGTGCCACCTCGCCCTGGGCCGACCCACCGGCCGGATTC.

The V and J genes are TRBV27 and TRBJ2-1, with D perhaps matching TRBD2 (6 bases). This CDR3 comprises 14 residues. Deletions cut 4 bases from V and 8 bases from J, with 15 bases between. CDR1 is MNHEY, CDR2 SMNVEV, per germline (reference sequence). For the CDR3, the DNA is TGTGCCAGCAGTTCACCAAGGGAGGCCGATGAGCAGTTCTTC. Protein: CASSSPREADEQFF.

J is TRBJ1-1 and V is TRBV27; D may be TRBD1 (6 bases). This CDR3 comprises 15 residues. V lost 6 bases, J lost 3 bases, and 17 bases lay in between. Germline V gives CDR1 MNHEY, CDR2 SMNVEV (reference sequence). The DNA for the CDR3 is TGTGCCAGCAGCTCTAGACAGGTATCACACACTGAAGCTTTCTTT. It codes for CASSSRQVSHTEAFF.

CDR3 sequence: CASGLGQGLGYTF. The DNA for the CDR3 is TGTGCCAGCGGCTTAGGACAGGGACTTGGCTACACCTTC. V and J are TRBV2 and TRBJ1-2; 8 bases map to TRBD1. The germline V gene encodes CDR1 SNHLY and CDR2 FYNNEI. The J segment lost 7 bases and the V segment lost 8 bases, leaving 9 bases of the junction unmatched. This CDR3 has 13 residues.

V and J are TRBV30 and TRBJ1-5; D remains ambiguous. This CDR3 region has 13 residues. Looked up from germline, CDR1 is GTSNPN and CDR2 is SVGIG (reference sequence). V was trimmed by 2 bases and J by 4 bases, leaving 9 bases between them. CDR3 sequence: CAWSPTRNQPQHF. The CDR3 nucleotides read TGTGCCTGGAGTCCGACTCGGAATCAGCCCCAGCATTTT. The full variable domain, rest sourced from reference TRBV30 and TRBJ1-5, is SQTIHQWPATLVQPVGSPLSLECTVEGTSNPNLYWYRQAAGRGLQLLFYSVGIGQISSEVPQNLSASRPQDRQFILSSKKLLLSDSGFYLCAWSPTRNQPQHFGDGTRLSIL.

This chain uses TRBV5-1 with TRBJ2-6, with 8 bases identical to TRBD1. CDR3 length: 17 amino acids. Germline V gene sequence: CDR1 SGHRS, CDR2 YFSETQ. The J segment lost 0 bases and the V segment lost 4 bases, leaving 6 bases of the junction unmatched. CDR3 in DNA: TGCGCCAGCAGCGCGGGGACAGGAGGCTCTGGGGCCAACGTCCTGACTTTC. It codes for CASSAGTGGSGANVLTF.

V is TRBV27 and J is TRBJ1-5; D might be TRBD1 (6 bases). Germline CDR1 reads MNHEY; CDR2 reads SMNVEV (reference sequence). This CDR3 comprises 18 residues. Trimming removed 5 bases at V and 1 base at J, with 21 bases between. CDR3 protein: CASSARGRGAWSNQPQHF. DNA of the CDR3: TGTGCCAGCAGTGCTCGGGGGAGGGGGGCGTGGAGCAATCAGCCCCAGCATTTT.

The rearrangement links TRBV7-2 to TRBJ2-5, with TRBD1 as a possible D gene (6 bases). In germline, CDR1 is SGHTA, CDR2 FQGNSA. Between the trimmed V and J ends, which lost 4 bases and 3 bases, there was a span of 12 bases. This CDR3 has 14 residues. The CDR3 nucleotides read TGTGCCAGCAGCTCGGGACAAATGAAAGAGACCCAGTACTTC. Translation: CASSSGQMKETQYF.

Worth noting for this clone: The junction differs from germline at one of its ends, possibly a read error. The chain links TRBV11-2 to TRBJ1-3, with D perhaps TRBD1 (5 bases). Looked up from germline, CDR1 is SGHAT and CDR2 is FQNNGV. This CDR3 is 17 amino acids long. CDR3 in amino acids: CASSTTPGGRSGNTIYF. CDR3 nucleotide sequence: TGTGCCAGCAGCACCACGCCGGGGGGTAGATCTGGAAACACCATATACTTT.

The rearrangement uses TRBV7-2 and TRBJ1-2, with a possible D match to TRBD1 (5 bases). Germline CDR1 is SGHTA and CDR2 is FQGNSA. The CDR3 loop spans 13 amino acids. Deletions cut 3 bases from V and 3 bases from J, with 8 bases between. This CDR3 reads CASSLGGDYGYTF. In DNA form, the CDR3 reads TGTGCCAGCAGCTTGGGAGGGGACTATGGCTACACCTTC.

This chain uses TRBV19 with TRBJ1-6; a possible D gene is TRBD1 (6 bases). The CDR3 length is 15 residues. Trimming removed 4 bases from V and 6 bases from J, with 13 bases in between. CDR1 is LNHDA, CDR2 SQIVND, per germline (reference sequence). CDR3 nucleotides: TGTGCCAGTAGTACCTACGGACAGTTTAATTCACCCCTCCACTTT. It yields the protein CASSTYGQFNSPLHF.

This clone was counted a single time. The V call is TRBV6-5, the J call TRBJ1-1; 9 nucleotides match TRBD1. Unmatched junction bases numbered 9, after V lost 0 bases and J lost 10 bases. This CDR3 is built from 15 residues. Germline values: CDR1 MNHEY, CDR2 SVGAGI. CDR3 amino acids: CASSYSNRGPGGAFF. The CDR3 DNA reads as TGTGCCAGCAGTTACTCTAACAGGGGGCCCGGGGGAGCTTTCTTT.

The gene calls are TRBV29-1 and TRBJ2-3; 10 bases agree with TRBD1. V shed 6 bases, J shed 2 bases, and the junction held 2 bases outside the gene matches. The germline V gene encodes CDR1 SQVTM and CDR2 ANQGSEA. The CDR3 is 13 amino acids. DNA for the CDR3: TGCAGCGTGACAGGGGGCTACACAGATACGCAGTATTTT. The encoded protein is CSVTGGYTDTQYF.

The chain joins TRBV11-2 to TRBJ1-6; D possibly corresponds to TRBD1 (5 bases). The germline CDR1 and CDR2 sequences are SGHAT and FQNNGV. V was cut by 4 bases and J by 9 bases, with 7 bases left in between. The length of the CDR3 is 12 residues. CDR3 loop: CASSWRGSPLHF. The CDR3 bases are TGTGCCAGCAGCTGGAGGGGTTCACCCCTCCACTTT.

The chain joins TRBV6-6 to TRBJ2-7, with TRBD1 matching 7 bases. The trim removed 0 bases at V and 3 bases at J, leaving 5 bases unmatched. The length of the CDR3 is 15 residues. Germline CDR1 and CDR2: MNHNY and SVGAGI (reference sequence). Written as DNA, the CDR3 is TGTGCCAGCAGTTACTCGACAGGGAAGTACTACGAGCAGTACTTC. Its translation: CASSYSTGKYYEQYF.

The rearrangement uses TRBV27 and TRBJ2-1; perhaps TRBD1 as D (5 bases). Germline values: CDR1 MNHEY, CDR2 SMNVEV (reference sequence). Between the trimmed V and J ends, which lost 3 bases and 4 bases, there was a span of 16 bases. CDR3 length: 16 residues. In nucleotides, the CDR3 is TGTGCCAGCAGTTTGCTTAAGACAGTACTTTACAATGAGCAGTTCTTC. Protein sequence: CASSLLKTVLYNEQFF.